Listed below are T cell receptor beta chains from one sample, sequenced in a study of cytomegalovirus exposure and HLA in healthy donors. The method was immunoSEQ multiplex PCR; TCRdb's version includes in-frame clones alone and lacks a portion of them. The sample contains about 190,000 clones, around 87% of which appear only once. The sequenced material came from PBMCs. These receptors were taken from a boy aged 2 to 10 in good health and CMV-seronegative. The CDR3 runs from the conserved cysteine through the conserved F or W. A D gene is named only where the DNA matches it firmly. Size values are once, few and many counts, or a class for expanded clones, and some rows have none.

v_call	d_call	cdr3_length	j_call	clone_size	cdr3_nt	cdr3_aa
TRBV7-9	.	12	TRBJ2-1	once	TGTGCCAGCAGCTGGAGGGGTAATGAGCAGTTCTTC	CASSWRGNEQFF
TRBV4-2	TRBD2	16	TRBJ2-1	.	TGTGCCAGCAGCCAAGGTGTACTAGCGGGAGAGGATGAGCAGTTCTTC	CASSQGVLAGEDEQFF
TRBV9	TRBD1	15	TRBJ2-7	once	TGTGCCAGCAGCGTAGACGGGACAGTCGGCTACGAGCAGTACTTC	CASSVDGTVGYEQYF
TRBV9	.	13	TRBJ1-3	.	TGTGCCAGCAGCGCGTTAAGGGGGAACACCATATATTTT	CASSALRGNTIYF
TRBV2	TRBD1	15	TRBJ2-7	.	TGTGCCAGCAGCCGCGGACAGGGGCTGTACTACGAGCAGTACTTC	CASSRGQGLYYEQYF
TRBV5-1	.	15	TRBJ2-2	.	TGCGCCAGCAGCCTCCGACAGGTTGTCACCGGGGAGCTGTTTTTT	CASSLRQVVTGELFF
TRBV4-1	.	12	TRBJ2-1	.	TGCGCCAGCACTAAGGAGGGCCGTGAGCAGTTCTTC	CASTKEGREQFF
TRBV6-1	TRBD1	15	TRBJ1-1	.	TGTGCCAGCAGGGGGACAGGGGGCGCTTTCACTGAAGCTTTCTTT	CASRGTGGAFTEAFF
TRBV28	TRBD1	17	TRBJ2-2	.	TGTGCCAGCTCCCCACCCACAGGGACAGGGAACACCGGGGAGCTGTTTTTT	CASSPPTGTGNTGELFF
TRBV19	TRBD1	14	TRBJ1-1	.	TGTGCCAGTACCAGGGACAGGGTTGGGACTGAAGCTTTCTTT	CASTRDRVGTEAFF
TRBV10-1	.	13	TRBJ1-1	.	TGCGCCAGCAGTGAGGAGGTGAACACTGAAGCTTTCTTT	CASSEEVNTEAFF
TRBV28	TRBD1	13	TRBJ2-7	.	TGTGCCAGCAGGGGACAGGATATCGGCGAGCAGTACTTC	CASRGQDIGEQYF
TRBV6-1	.	15	TRBJ1-5	.	TGTGCCAGTAACCTGGAGACTCAAGGATCGCAGCCCCAGCATTTT	CASNLETQGSQPQHF
TRBV11-2	TRBD1	14	TRBJ2-7	.	TGTGCCAGCAGCTTTTCCGGACAGGGATCCGAGCAGTACTTC	CASSFSGQGSEQYF
TRBV2	.	15	TRBJ2-1	.	TGTGCCAGCAGTGAATGGCCGACAGATAACAATGAGCAGTTCTTC	CASSEWPTDNNEQFF
TRBV5-6	.	16	TRBJ2-3	.	TGTGCCAGCAGAAACTCTCGGTTTCGGAGCACAGATACGCAGTATTTT	CASRNSRFRSTDTQYF
TRBV7-2	TRBD1	14	TRBJ2-7	.	TGTGCCAGCAGTTCCCGGGTCAGGGGGAGTCAGCAGTACTTC	CASSSRVRGSQQYF
TRBV28	TRBD2	15	TRBJ2-2	.	TGTGCCAGCAGCTTCGGACTAGCGGAGGGCGGGGAGCTGTTTTTT	CASSFGLAEGGELFF
TRBV10-3	.	17	TRBJ2-1	.	TGTGCCATCAGTGATCGGAAGGGTGGAGGATCCCACAATGAGCAGTTCTTC	CAISDRKGGGSHNEQFF
TRBV7-9	.	12	TRBJ1-1	.	TGTGCCAGCAGCTTAACAAGTTCCGAAGCTTTCTTT	CASSLTSSEAFF
TRBV28	.	13	TRBJ2-1	.	TGTGCCAGCCTCGGTGAGTCCTACAATGAGCAGTTCTTC	CASLGESYNEQFF
TRBV21-1	.	18	TRBJ1-5	.	TGTGCCAGCAGCAAAGAGGGGGCCGGGACAGGCTGTTATCAGCCCCAGCATTTT	CASSKEGAGTGCYQPQHF
TRBV19	.	12	TRBJ1-1	.	TGTGCCAGTAGTATGGGGGGACTGGAAGCTTTCTTT	CASSMGGLEAFF
TRBV5-1	TRBD1	17	TRBJ2-3	.	TGCGCCAGCAGCTTGACTACGGGACAGATACTTAAAGATACGCAGTATTTT	CASSLTTGQILKDTQYF
TRBV13	.	14	TRBJ1-4	.	TGTGCCAGCAGCTTAAGGGGGACTAATGAAAAACTGTTTTTT	CASSLRGTNEKLFF
TRBV6-6	.	13	TRBJ2-7	.	TGTGCCAGTTCCCGACAGGCAAGCTACGAGCAGTACTTC	CASSRQASYEQYF
TRBV6-1	.	14	TRBJ1-6	.	TGTGCCAGCAGTGTTAGCCTGACTGGTTCACCCCTCCACTTT	CASSVSLTGSPLHF
TRBV18	.	14	TRBJ1-6	.	TGTGCCAGCTCACTAAGGGACTGGGATTCACCCCTCCACTTT	CASSLRDWDSPLHF
TRBV11-3	TRBD2	19	TRBJ2-1	once	TGTGCCAGCAGCCCAAACCCCCTCCCGACTAGCGGGAGGGTAAATGAGCAGTTCTTC	CASSPNPLPTSGRVNEQFF
TRBV9	TRBD1	15	TRBJ1-2	.	TGTGCCAGCAGCGCGGAGCTGGGACAGTACTATGGCTACACCTTC	CASSAELGQYYGYTF
TRBV14	.	13	TRBJ2-5	few	TGTGCCAGCAGCCAATTCTTGCAAGAGACCCAGTACTTC	CASSQFLQETQYF
TRBV6-5	.	14	TRBJ2-1	.	TGTGCCAGCAGTTGGGGGGGCCCCTACAATGAGCAGTTCTTC	CASSWGGPYNEQFF
TRBV7-2	.	14	TRBJ2-1	.	TGTGCCAGCAGCCATAGCACTAGTTTAGGTGAGCAGTTCTTC	CASSHSTSLGEQFF
TRBV14	TRBD1	15	TRBJ1-2	.	TGTGCCAGCAGCCTAACAGGGGGCGCTGGCTATGGCTACACCTTC	CASSLTGGAGYGYTF
TRBV9	TRBD2	16	TRBJ2-1	.	TGTGCCAGCAGCGTAGGAGCGGGGGGGACGGCCAATGAGCAGTTCTTC	CASSVGAGGTANEQFF
TRBV5-1	TRBD1	13	TRBJ2-1	few	TGCGCCAGCAGCTTGGAGGGGGACAGGGGGAAGTTCTTC	CASSLEGDRGKFF
TRBV4-1	.	13	TRBJ1-1	few	TGCGCCAGCAGCCTCGTCGGACAGTTGAGGGCTTTCTTT	CASSLVGQLRAFF
TRBV6-5	.	13	TRBJ2-3	few	TGTGCCAGCAGTGAACGAGATTGGGATACGCAGTATTTT	CASSERDWDTQYF
TRBV30	.	13	TRBJ2-7	.	TGTGCCTGGAGCAAACGGGGTCCCTACGAGCAGTACTTC	CAWSKRGPYEQYF
TRBV29-1	.	11	TRBJ2-7	.	TGCAGCGTCCCCGGGGTCGACGAGCAGTACTTC	CSVPGVDEQYF
TRBV7-2	.	15	TRBJ2-2	.	TGTGCCAGCAGCTTAGCTTCGAGGTTTCCCGGGGAGCTGTTTTTT	CASSLASRFPGELFF